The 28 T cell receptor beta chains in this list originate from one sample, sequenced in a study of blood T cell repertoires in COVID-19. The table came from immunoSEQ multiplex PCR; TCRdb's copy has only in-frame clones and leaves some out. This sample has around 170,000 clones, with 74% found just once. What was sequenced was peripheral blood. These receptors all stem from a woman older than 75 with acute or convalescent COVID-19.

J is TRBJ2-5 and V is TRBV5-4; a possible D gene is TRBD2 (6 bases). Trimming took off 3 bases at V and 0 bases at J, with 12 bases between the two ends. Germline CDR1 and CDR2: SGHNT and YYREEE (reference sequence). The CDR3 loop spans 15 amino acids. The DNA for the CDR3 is TGTGCCAGCAGCTCCCAGGCGGGGTACCAAGAGACCCAGTACTTC. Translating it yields CASSSQAGYQETQYF.

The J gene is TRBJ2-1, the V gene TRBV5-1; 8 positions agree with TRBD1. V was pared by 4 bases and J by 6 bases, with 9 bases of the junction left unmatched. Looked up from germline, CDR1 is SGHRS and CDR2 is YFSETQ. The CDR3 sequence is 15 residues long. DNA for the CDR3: TGCGCCAGCAGCCCGACAGGGGTTGGGGGCAATGAGCAGTTCTTC. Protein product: CASSPTGVGGNEQFF.

CDR3 nucleotide sequence: TGTGCCAGCAGCTTAGTAGCGGGAGAAGAGACCCAGTACTTC. Translating it yields CASSLVAGEETQYF. This rearrangement joins TRBV7-6 to TRBJ2-5, with 9 bases matching TRBD2. The CDR3 is made up of 14 amino acids. Per the germline V gene, CDR1 is SGHVS and CDR2 is FNYEAQ. V shed 1 base and J 3 bases; nucleotides not matched to a gene: 0.

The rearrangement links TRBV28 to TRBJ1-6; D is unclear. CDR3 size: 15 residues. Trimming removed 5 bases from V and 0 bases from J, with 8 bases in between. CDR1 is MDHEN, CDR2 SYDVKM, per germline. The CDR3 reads CASSAPSSYNSPLHF. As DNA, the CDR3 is TGTGCCAGCAGTGCACCGAGCTCCTATAATTCACCCCTCCACTTT.

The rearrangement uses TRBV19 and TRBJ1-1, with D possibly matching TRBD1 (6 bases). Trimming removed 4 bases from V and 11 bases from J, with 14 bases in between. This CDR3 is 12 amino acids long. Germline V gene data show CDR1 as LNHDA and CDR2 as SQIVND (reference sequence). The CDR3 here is CASSRPQGRAFF. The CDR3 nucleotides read TGTGCCAGTAGTAGACCACAGGGACGCGCTTTCTTT.

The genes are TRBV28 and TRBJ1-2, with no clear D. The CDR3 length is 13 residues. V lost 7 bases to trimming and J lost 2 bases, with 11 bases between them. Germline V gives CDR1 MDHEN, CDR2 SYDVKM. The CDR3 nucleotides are TGTGCCAGCAAAATCCCGGGAAACTATGGCTACACCTTC. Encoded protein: CASKIPGNYGYTF.

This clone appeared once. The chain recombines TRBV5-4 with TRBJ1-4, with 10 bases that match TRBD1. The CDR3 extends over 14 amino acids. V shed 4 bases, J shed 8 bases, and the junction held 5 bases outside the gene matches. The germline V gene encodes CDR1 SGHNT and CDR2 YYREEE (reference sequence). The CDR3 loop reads CASSPRDRGEKLFF. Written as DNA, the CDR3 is TGTGCCAGCAGCCCCCGGGACAGGGGAGAAAAACTGTTTTTT. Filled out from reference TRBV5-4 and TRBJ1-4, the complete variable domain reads ETGVTQSPTHLIKTRGQQVTLRCSSQSGHNTVSWYQQALGQGPQFIFQYYREEENGRGNFPPRFSGLQFPNYSSELNVNALELDDSALYLCASSPRDRGEKLFFGSGTQLSVL.

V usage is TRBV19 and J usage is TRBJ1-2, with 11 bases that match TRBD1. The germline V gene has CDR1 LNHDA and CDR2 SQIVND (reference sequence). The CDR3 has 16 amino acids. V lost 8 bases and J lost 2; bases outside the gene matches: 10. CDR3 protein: CASRPTGTGGNYGYTF. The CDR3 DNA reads TGTGCCAGTCGTCCCACGGGGACAGGGGGGAACTATGGCTACACCTTC.

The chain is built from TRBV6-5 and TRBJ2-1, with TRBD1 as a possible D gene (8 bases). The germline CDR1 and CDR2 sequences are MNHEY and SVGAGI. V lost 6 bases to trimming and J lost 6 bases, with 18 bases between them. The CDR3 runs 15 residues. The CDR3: CASSFNRGGINEQFF. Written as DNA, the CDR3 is TGTGCCAGCAGCTTTAACAGGGGGGGAATCAATGAGCAGTTCTTC.

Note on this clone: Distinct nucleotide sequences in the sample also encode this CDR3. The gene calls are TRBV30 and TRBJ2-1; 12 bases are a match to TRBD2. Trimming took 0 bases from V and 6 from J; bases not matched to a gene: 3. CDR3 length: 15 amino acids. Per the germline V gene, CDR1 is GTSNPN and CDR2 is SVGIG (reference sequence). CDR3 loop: CAWSVGLAGLNEQFF. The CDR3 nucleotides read TGTGCCTGGAGTGTGGGACTAGCGGGTCTCAATGAGCAGTTCTTC.

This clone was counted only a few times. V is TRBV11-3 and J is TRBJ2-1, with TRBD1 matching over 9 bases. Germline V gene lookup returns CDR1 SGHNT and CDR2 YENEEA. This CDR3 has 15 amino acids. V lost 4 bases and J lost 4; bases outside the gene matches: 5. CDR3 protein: CASSSDRGGYNEQFF. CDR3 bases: TGTGCCAGCAGCTCCGACAGGGGGGGTTACAATGAGCAGTTCTTC.

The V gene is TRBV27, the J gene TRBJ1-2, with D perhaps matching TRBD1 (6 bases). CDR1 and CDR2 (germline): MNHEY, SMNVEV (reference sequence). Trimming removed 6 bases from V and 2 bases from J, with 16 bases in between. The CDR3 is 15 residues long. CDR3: CASRTWGGANYGYTF. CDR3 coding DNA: TGTGCCAGCAGGACTTGGGGGGGCGCAAACTATGGCTACACCTTC.

The CDR3 region is CASTRTSGTYEQYF. In nucleotides, the CDR3 is TGTGCCAGCACCCGGACTAGCGGGACCTACGAGCAGTACTTC. This chain links TRBV27 with TRBJ2-7; 12 bases are shared with TRBD2. CDR1 and CDR2 from the germline V gene are MNHEY and SMNVEV (reference sequence). The CDR3 runs 14 residues. J gave up 2 bases and V 7 bases, and 3 bases lay outside the gene matches.

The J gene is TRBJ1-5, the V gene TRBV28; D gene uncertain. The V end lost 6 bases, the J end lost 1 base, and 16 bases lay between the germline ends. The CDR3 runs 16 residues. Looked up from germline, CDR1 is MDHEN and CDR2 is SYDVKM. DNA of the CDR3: TGTGCCAGCAGCTCCTGGCTGATTTGGAGCAATCAGCCCCAGCATTTT. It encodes CASSSWLIWSNQPQHF.

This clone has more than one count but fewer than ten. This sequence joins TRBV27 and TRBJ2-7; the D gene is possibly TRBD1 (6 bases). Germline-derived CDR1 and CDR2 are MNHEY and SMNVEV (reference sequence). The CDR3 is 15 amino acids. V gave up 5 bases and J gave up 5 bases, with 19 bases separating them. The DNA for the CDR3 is TGTGCCAGCAGTAAGGCCGCGGACAGAACCCACGAGCAGTACTTC. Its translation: CASSKAADRTHEQYF.

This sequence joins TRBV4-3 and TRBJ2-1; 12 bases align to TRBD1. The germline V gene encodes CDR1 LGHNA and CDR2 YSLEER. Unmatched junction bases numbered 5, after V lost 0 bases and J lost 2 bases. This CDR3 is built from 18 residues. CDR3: CASSQDWGQGAPYNEQFF. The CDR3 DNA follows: TGCGCCAGCAGCCAAGATTGGGGACAGGGGGCCCCCTACAATGAGCAGTTCTTC.

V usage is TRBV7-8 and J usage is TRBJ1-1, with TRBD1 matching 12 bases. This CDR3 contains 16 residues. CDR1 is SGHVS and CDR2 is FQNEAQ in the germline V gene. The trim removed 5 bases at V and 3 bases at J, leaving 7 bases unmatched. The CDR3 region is CASSLRDRGRDTEAFF. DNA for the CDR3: TGTGCCAGCAGCCTCCGGGACAGGGGGCGGGACACTGAAGCTTTCTTT.

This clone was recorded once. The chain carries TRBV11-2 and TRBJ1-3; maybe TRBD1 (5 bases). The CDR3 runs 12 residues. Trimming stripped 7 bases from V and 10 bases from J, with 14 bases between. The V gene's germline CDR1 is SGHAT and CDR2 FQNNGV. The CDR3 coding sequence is TGTGCCAGCACTTCCACGGGACTTACCATATATTTT. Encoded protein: CASTSTGLTIYF.

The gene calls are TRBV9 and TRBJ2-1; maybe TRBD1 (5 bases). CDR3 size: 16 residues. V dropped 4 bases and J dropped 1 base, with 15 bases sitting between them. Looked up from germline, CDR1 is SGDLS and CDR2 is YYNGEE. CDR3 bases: TGTGCCAGCAGCACGGGCAGGGTTGAATCCTACAATGAGCAGTTCTTC. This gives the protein CASSTGRVESYNEQFF.

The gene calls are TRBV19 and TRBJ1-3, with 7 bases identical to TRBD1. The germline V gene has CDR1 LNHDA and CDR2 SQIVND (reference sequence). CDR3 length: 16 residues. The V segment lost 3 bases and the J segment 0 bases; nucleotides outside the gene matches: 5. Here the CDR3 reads CASSIWTGLSGNTIYF. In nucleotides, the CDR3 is TGTGCCAGTAGTATCTGGACAGGACTCTCTGGAAACACCATATATTTT.

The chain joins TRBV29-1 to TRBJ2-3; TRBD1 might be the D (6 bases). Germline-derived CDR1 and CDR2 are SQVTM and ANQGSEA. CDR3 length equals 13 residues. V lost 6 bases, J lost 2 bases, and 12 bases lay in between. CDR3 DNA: TGCAGCGTGGGGGCAGGGAACACAGATACGCAGTATTTT. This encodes CSVGAGNTDTQYF.

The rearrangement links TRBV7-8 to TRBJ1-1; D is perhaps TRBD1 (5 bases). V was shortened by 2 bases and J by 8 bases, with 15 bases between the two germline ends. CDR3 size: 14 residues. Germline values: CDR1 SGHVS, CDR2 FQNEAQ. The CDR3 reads CASSLKGQPWEAFF. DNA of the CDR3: TGTGCCAGCAGCTTAAAAGGACAACCGTGGGAAGCTTTCTTT. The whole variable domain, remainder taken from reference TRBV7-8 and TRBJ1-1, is GAGVSQSPRYKVAKRGQDVALRCDPISGHVSLFWYQQALGQGPEFLTYFQNEAQLDKSGLPSDRFFAERPEGSVSTLKIQRTQQEDSAVYLCASSLKGQPWEAFFGQGTRLTVV.

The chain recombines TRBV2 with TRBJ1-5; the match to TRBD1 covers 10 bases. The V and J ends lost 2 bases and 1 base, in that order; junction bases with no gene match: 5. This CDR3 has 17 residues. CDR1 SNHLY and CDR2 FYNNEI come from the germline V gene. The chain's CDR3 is CASSERQGARSNQPQHF. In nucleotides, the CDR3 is TGTGCCAGCAGTGAACGACAGGGGGCGCGGAGCAATCAGCCCCAGCATTTT.

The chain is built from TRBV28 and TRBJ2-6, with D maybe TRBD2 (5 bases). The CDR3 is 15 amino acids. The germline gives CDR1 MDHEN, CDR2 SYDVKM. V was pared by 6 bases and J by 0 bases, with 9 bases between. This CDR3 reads CASRSAGSGANVLTF. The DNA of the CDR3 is TGTGCCAGCAGGTCCGCGGGCTCTGGGGCCAACGTCCTGACTTTC.

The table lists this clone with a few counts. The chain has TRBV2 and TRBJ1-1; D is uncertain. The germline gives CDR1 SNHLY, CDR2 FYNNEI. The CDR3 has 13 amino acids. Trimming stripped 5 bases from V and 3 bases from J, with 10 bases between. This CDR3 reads CASSLGRDTEAFF. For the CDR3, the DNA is TGTGCCAGCAGTCTCGGGAGGGACACTGAAGCTTTCTTT.

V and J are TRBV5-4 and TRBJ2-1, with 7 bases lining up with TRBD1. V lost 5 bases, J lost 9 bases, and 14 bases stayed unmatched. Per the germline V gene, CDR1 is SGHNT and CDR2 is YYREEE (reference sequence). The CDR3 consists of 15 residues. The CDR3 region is CASRGGTAAEGEQFF. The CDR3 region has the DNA TGTGCCAGCAGGGGTGGGACAGCCGCTGAAGGTGAGCAGTTCTTC.

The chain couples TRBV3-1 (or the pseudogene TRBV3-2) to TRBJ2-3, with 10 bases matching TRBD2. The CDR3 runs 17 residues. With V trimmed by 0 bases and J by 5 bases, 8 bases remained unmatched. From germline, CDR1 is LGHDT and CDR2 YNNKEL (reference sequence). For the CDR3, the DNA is TGTGCCAGCAGCCAAGACGCGGCTAGCGGGAGTATAGATACGCAGTATTTT. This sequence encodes CASSQDAASGSIDTQYF.

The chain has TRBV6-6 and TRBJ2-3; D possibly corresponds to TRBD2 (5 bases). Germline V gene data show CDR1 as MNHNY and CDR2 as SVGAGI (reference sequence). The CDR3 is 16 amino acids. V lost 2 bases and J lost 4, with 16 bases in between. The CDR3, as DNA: TGTGCCAGCAGTTACACGGCGGGCCCGACCCCAGATACGCAGTATTTT. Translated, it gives CASSYTAGPTPDTQYF.